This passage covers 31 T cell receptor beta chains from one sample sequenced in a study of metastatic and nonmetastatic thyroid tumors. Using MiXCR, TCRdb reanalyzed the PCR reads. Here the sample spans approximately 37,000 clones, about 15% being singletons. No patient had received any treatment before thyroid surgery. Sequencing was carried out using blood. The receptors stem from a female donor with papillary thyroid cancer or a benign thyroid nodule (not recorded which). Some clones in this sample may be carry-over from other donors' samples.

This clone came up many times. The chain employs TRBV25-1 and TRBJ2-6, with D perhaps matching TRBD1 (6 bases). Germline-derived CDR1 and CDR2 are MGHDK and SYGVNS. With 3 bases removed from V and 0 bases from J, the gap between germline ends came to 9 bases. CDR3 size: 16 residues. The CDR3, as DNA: TGTGCCAGCAGTGAGGGACACTCCTCTGGGGCCAACGTCCTGACTTTC. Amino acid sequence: CASSEGHSSGANVLTF.

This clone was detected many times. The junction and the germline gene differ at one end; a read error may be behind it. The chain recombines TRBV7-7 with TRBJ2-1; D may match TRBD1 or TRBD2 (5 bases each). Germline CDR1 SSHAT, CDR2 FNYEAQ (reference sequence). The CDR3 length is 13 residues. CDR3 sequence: CASSTGPNNEQFF. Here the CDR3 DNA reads TGTGCTAGCAGCACGGGACCAAACAATGAGCAGTTCTTC.

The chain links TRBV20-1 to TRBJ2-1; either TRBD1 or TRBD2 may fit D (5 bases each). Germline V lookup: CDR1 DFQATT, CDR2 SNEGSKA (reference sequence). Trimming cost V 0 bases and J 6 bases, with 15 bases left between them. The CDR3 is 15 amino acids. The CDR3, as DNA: TGCAGTGCTAGAGATGGGACCCCAGGCGTCAATGAGCAGTTCTTC. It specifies CSARDGTPGVNEQFF.

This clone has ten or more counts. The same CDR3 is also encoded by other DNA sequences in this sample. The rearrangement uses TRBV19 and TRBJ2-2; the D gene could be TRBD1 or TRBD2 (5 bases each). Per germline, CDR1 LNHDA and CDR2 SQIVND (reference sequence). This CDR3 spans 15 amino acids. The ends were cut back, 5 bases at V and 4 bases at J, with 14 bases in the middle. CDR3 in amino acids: CASSVSGTFTGELFF. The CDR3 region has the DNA TGTGCCAGTAGTGTGTCCGGGACCTTCACCGGGGAGCTGTTTTTT.

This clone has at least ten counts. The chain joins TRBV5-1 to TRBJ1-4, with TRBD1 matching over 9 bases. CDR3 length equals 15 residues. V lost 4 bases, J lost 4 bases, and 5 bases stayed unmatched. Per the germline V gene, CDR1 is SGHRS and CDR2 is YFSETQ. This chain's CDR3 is CASSGGDRVNEKLFF. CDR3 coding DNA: TGCGCCAGCAGCGGGGGGGACAGGGTTAATGAAAAACTGTTTTTT.

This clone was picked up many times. CDR3 in amino acids: CASSLGLGKETQYF. The DNA for the CDR3 is TGTGCCAGCAGCTTAGGGCTAGGGAAAGAGACCCAGTACTTC. This chain connects TRBV7-6 to TRBJ2-5, with D unclear. The germline V and J ends were trimmed by 1 base and 3 bases, with 9 bases remaining between them. This CDR3 is built from 14 residues. Germline-derived CDR1 and CDR2 are SGHVS and FNYEAQ. Supplemented by reference TRBV7-6 and TRBJ2-5, the full variable domain reads GAGVSQSPRYKVTKRGQDVALRCDPISGHVSLYWYRQALGQGPEFLTYFNYEAQQDKSGLPNDRFSAERPEGSISTLTIQRTEQRDSAMYRCASSLGLGKETQYFGPGTRLLVL.

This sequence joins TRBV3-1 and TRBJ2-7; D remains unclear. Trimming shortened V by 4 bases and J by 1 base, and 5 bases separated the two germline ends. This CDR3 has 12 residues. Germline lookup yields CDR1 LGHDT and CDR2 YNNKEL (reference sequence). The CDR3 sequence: CASSLGSYEQYF. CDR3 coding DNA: TGTGCCAGCAGCCTTGGGTCCTACGAGCAGTACTTC.

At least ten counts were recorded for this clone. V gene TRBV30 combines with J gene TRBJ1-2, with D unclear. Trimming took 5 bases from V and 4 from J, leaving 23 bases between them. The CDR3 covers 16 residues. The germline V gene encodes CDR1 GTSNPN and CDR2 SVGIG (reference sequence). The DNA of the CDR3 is TGTGCCTGGTTCGAAATGGGCCCCAAGGGCTCCTATGGCTACACCTTC. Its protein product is CAWFEMGPKGSYGYTF.

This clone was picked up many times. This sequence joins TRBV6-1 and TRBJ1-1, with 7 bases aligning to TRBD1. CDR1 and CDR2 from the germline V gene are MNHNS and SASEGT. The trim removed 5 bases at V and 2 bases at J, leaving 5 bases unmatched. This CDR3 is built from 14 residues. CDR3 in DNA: TGTGCCAGCAGTTCGACAGGGACTAACACTGAAGCTTTCTTT. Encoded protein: CASSSTGTNTEAFF.

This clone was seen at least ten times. The CDR3 here is CSARDLVTTDTQYF. CDR3 DNA sequence: TGCAGTGCTAGAGATCTCGTAACCACAGATACGCAGTATTTT. The chain joins TRBV20-1 to TRBJ2-3; D unclear. The V gene's germline CDR1 is DFQATT and CDR2 SNEGSKA (reference sequence). The CDR3 loop spans 14 amino acids. The ends were cut back, 0 bases at V and 2 bases at J, with 9 bases in the middle.

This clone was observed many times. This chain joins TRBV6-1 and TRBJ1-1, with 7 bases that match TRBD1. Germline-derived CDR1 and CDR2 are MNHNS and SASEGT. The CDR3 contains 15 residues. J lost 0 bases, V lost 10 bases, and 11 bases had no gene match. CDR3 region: CATRRQGAMNTEAFF. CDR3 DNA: TGTGCCACGCGCCGACAGGGAGCGATGAACACTGAAGCTTTCTTT.

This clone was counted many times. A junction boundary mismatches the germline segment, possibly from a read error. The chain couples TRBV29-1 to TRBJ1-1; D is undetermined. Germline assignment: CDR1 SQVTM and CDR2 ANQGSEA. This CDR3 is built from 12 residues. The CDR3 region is CSAELGVPEAFF. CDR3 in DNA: TGCAGCGCTGAACTCGGGGTACCTGAAGCTTTCTTT.

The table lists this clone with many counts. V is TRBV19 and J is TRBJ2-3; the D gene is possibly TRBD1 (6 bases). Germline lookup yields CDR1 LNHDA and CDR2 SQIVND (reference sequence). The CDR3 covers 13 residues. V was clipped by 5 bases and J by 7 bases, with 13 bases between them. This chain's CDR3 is CASSGGHRNTQYF. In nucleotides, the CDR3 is TGTGCCAGTAGTGGGGGCCACAGAAATACGCAGTATTTT.

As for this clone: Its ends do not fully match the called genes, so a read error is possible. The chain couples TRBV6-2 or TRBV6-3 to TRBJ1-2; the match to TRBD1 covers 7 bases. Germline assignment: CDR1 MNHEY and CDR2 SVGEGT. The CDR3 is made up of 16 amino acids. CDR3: CASSYSRTGGSYVYTF. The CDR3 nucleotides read TGTGCCAGCAGTTACTCGAGGACAGGCGGCAGCTATGTCTACACCTTC.

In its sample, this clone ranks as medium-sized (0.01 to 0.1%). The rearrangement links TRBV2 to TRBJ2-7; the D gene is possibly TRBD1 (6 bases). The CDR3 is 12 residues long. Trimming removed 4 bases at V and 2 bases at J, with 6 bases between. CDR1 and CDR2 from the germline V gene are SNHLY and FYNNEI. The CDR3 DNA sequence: TGTGCCAGCAGTGGACAGGCCTACGAGCAGTACTTC. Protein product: CASSGQAYEQYF. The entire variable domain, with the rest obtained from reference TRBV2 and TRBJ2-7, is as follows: EPEVTQTPSHQVTQMGQEVILRCVPISNHLYFYWYRQILGQKVEFLVSFYNNEISEKSEIFDDQFSVERPDGSNFTLKIRSTKLEDSAMYFCASSGQAYEQYFGPGTRLTVT.

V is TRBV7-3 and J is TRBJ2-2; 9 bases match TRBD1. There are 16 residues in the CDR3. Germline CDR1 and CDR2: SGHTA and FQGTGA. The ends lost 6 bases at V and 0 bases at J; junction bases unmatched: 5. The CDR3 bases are TGTGCCAGCAGTCTACAGGGGGCTTCGAACACCGGGGAGCTGTTTTTT. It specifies CASSLQGASNTGELFF.

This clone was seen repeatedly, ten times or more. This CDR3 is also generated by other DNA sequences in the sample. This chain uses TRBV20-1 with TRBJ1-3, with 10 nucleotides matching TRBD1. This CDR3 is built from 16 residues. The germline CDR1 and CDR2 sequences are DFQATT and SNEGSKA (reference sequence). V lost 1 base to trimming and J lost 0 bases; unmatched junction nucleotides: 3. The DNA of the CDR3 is TGCAGTGCTAGAGGCGGGGACAGGGGCTCTGGAAACACCATATATTTT. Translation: CSARGGDRGSGNTIYF.

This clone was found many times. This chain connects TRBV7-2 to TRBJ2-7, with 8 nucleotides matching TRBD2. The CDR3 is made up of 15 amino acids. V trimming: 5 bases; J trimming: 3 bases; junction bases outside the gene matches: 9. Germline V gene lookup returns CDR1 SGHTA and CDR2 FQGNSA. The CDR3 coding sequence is TGTGCCAGCAGCCTGGGGACTAGTCGTTTCTACGAGCAGTACTTC. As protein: CASSLGTSRFYEQYF.

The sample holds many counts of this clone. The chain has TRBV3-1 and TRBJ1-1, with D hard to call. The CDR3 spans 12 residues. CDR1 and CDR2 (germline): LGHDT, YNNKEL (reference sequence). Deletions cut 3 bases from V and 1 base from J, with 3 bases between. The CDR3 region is CASSQGNTEAFF. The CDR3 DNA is TGTGCCAGCAGCCAGGGGAACACTGAAGCTTTCTTT.

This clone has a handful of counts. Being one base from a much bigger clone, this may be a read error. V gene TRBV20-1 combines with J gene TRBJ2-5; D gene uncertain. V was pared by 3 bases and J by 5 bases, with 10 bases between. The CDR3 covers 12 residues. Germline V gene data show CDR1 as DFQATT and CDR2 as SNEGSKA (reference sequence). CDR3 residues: CSASRLCETQYF. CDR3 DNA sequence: TGCAGTGCTAGTCGATTGTGTGAGACCCAGTACTTC.

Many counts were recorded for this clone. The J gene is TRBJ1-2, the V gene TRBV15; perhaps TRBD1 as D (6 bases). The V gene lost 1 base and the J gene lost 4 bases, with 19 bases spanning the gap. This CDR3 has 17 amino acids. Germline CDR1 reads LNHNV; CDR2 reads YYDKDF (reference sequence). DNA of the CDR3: TGTGCCACCAGCAGAGGGGGGTCAGGGGATATAGTCTATGGCTACACCTTC. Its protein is CATSRGGSGDIVYGYTF.

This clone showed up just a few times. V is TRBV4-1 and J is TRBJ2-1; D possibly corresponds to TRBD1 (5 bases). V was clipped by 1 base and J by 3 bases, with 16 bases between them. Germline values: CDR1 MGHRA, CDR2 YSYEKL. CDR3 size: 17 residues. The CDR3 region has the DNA TGCGCCAGCAGCCAAGGATTAGGGGTCCGCCTCTACAATGAGCAGTTCTTC. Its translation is CASSQGLGVRLYNEQFF.

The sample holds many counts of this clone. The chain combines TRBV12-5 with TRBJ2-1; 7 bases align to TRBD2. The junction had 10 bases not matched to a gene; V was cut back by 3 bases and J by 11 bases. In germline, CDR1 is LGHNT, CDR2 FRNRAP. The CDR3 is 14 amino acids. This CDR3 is CASGFEGGFGKQFF. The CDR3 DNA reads TGTGCTAGTGGTTTCGAGGGAGGGTTCGGGAAGCAGTTCTTC.

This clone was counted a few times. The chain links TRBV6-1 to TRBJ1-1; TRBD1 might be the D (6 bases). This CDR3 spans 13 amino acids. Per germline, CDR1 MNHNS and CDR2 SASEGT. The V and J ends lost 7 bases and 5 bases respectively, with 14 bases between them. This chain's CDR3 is CASIARQATEAFF. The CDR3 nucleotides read TGTGCCAGCATTGCAAGACAGGCGACTGAAGCTTTCTTT.

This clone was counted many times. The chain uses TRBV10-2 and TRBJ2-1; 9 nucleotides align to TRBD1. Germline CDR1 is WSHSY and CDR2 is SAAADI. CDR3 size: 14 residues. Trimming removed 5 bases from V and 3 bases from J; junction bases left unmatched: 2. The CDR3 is CASSRQGVYNEQFF. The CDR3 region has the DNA TGCGCCAGCAGTCGACAGGGGGTCTACAATGAGCAGTTCTTC.

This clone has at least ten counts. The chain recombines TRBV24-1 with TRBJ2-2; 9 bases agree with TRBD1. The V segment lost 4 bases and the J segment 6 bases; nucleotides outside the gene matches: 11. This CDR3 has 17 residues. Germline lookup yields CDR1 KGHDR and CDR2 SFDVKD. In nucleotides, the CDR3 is TGTGCCACCAGTGAGTACTCCGGGACAGGGAATTCCGGGGAGCTGTTTTTT. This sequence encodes CATSEYSGTGNSGELFF.

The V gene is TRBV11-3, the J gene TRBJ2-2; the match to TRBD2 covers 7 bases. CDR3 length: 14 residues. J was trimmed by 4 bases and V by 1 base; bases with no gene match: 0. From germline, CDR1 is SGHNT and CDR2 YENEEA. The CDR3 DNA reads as TGTGCCAGCAGCTTAGGACTAGCCACCGGGGAGCTGTTTTTT. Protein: CASSLGLATGELFF.

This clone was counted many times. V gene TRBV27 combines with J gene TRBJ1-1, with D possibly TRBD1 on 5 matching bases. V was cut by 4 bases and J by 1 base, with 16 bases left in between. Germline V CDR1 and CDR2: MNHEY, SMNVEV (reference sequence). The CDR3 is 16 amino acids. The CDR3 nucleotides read TGTGCCAGCAGTTCCCTCGCCCGGGGCAGGAACACTGAAGCTTTCTTT. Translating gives CASSSLARGRNTEAFF.

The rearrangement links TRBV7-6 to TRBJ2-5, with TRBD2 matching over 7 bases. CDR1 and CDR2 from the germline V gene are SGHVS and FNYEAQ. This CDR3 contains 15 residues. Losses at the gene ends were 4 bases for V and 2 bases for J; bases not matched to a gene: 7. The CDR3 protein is CASSSLLALQETQYF. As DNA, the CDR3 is TGTGCCAGCAGCTCCTTACTAGCGTTACAAGAGACCCAGTACTTC.

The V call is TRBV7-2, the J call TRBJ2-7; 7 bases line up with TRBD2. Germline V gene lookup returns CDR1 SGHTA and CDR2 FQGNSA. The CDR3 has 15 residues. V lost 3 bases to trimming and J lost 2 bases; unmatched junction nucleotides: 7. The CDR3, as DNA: TGTGCCAGCAGCTTTCTTGCGGGAGATACCTACGAGCAGTACTTC. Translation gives CASSFLAGDTYEQYF.

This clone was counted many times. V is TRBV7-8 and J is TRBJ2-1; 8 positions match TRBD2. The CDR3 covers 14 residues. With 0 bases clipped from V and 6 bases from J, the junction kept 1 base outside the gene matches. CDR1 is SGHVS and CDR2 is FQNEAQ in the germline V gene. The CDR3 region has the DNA TGTGCCAGCAGCTTAGCCGGGACTAGCAATGAGCAGTTCTTC. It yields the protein CASSLAGTSNEQFF.